The subject of this entry is one T cell receptor beta chain. As yet, its antigen is unknown. This sample was included in a study of cytomegalovirus exposure and HLA in healthy donors. Looking at the study overall: There were around 100 million unique TCR beta sequences, drawn from about 190 million T cells, in an earlier analysis. Broader study findings: Usually a TCR sequence was rare, but some public TCRs were found in many donors.

The CDR3 runs 11 residues. Germline loops: CDR1 DFQATT, CDR2 SNEGSKA (reference sequence). V lost 7 bases to trimming and J lost 5 bases, with 8 bases between them. 60 Vbeta and 13 Jbeta primers were used in PCR. Sequenced by immunoSEQ multiplex PCR; TCRdb stores in-frame clones only, minus some. This sample yields about 210,000 clones, of which around 83% are seen a single time; roughly a tenth belongs to the top ten. The chain combines TRBV20-1 with TRBJ1-4, with no clear D. The TCR sequence derives from a woman aged 45-59 years in good health and CMV-seropositive. The sample comprised PBMCs. The CDR3 sequence: CSVGVNEKLFF. Written as DNA, the CDR3 is TGCAGTGTCGGTGTGAATGAAAAACTGTTTTTT.